Below are 16 T cell receptor beta chains sequenced from a single sample in a study of shared clonotypes between healthy human individuals. Sequencing was performed with immunoSEQ multiplex PCR; in TCRdb, only in-frame clones are kept and a portion is missing. Here the sample spans 2,100,000 or so clones, almost 96% being singletons. The sequenced material came from naive CD4+ T cells sorted from blood. Noted subset: CD45RA+ positively selected. These receptors all come from a young man in good health.

The V and J genes are TRBV30 and TRBJ1-4; 12 positions agree with TRBD1. This CDR3 spans 14 amino acids. From germline, CDR1 is GTSNPN and CDR2 SVGIG (reference sequence). V shed 5 bases, J shed 8 bases, and the junction held 6 bases outside the gene matches. CDR3 in DNA: TGTGCCTGGGCCTACGGGACAGGGGGCGAAAAACTGTTTTTT. Its protein is CAWAYGTGGEKLFF.

This sequence joins TRBV4-1 and TRBJ1-2, with TRBD1 matching over 9 bases. After removal of 4 bases from V and 3 bases from J, the junction contained 6 bases not matched to a gene. The CDR3 has 15 residues. Germline V gene lookup returns CDR1 MGHRA and CDR2 YSYEKL. The CDR3 spells CASSLLQGAYYGYTF. The CDR3 region has the DNA TGCGCCAGCAGCCTCTTACAGGGGGCGTACTATGGCTACACCTTC.

The chain couples TRBV25-1 to TRBJ1-1; no firm D call. The CDR3 spans 12 residues. Trimming shortened V by 4 bases and J by 5 bases, and 8 bases separated the two germline ends. CDR1 and CDR2 (germline): MGHDK, SYGVNS. The CDR3 region has the DNA TGTGCCAGCAGTGCGGCGGGGACTGAAGCTTTCTTT. Its protein product is CASSAAGTEAFF.

The chain carries TRBV19 and TRBJ1-2; D is perhaps TRBD1 (6 bases). The V gene lost 4 bases and the J gene lost 8 bases, with 11 bases spanning the gap. This CDR3 has 12 residues. CDR1 and CDR2 (germline): LNHDA, SQIVND (reference sequence). The CDR3 coding sequence is TGTGCCAGTAGTACGGGGGCGCAAGGCTACACCTTC. Residues: CASSTGAQGYTF.

Only one count was recorded for this clone. This chain uses TRBV6-6 with TRBJ2-7, with D maybe TRBD1 (6 bases). This CDR3 region has 13 residues. The germline V and J ends were trimmed by 5 bases and 7 bases, with 15 bases remaining between them. Per germline, CDR1 MNHNY and CDR2 SVGAGI (reference sequence). The CDR3 DNA sequence: TGTGCCAGCAGTCTTACAGGGTTTCTGGAGCAGTACTTC. It specifies CASSLTGFLEQYF.

The chain is built from TRBV10-2 and TRBJ2-7, with 10 bases that match TRBD2. The CDR3 has 13 residues. V lost 5 bases to trimming and J lost 8 bases; unmatched junction nucleotides: 6. The germline CDR1 and CDR2 sequences are WSHSY and SAAADI. DNA of the CDR3: TGCGCCAGCAGTAGGGCTAGCGGGAGCCAGCAGTACTTC. It codes for CASSRASGSQQYF.

The rearrangement uses TRBV28 and TRBJ1-5; tentative D call: TRBD1 (5 bases). This CDR3 has 15 residues. The V end lost 3 bases, the J end lost 2 bases, and 11 bases lay between the germline ends. Germline lookup yields CDR1 MDHEN and CDR2 SYDVKM. CDR3 nucleotides: TGTGCCAGCAGTTTTGAGGGGATTGGCAATCAGCCCCAGCATTTT. Amino acids: CASSFEGIGNQPQHF.

Here the CDR3 DNA reads TGTGCCAGCAGTTACCCTGTTGGGGACACTGAAGCTTTCTTT. Its translation: CASSYPVGDTEAFF. The chain uses TRBV6-6 and TRBJ1-1; D uncertain. Trimming shortened V by 2 bases and J by 3 bases, and 10 bases separated the two germline ends. CDR3 length: 14 residues. In germline, CDR1 is MNHNY, CDR2 SVGAGI (reference sequence).

The V gene is TRBV6-1, the J gene TRBJ2-7; 8 positions agree with TRBD2. The ends lost 2 bases at V and 0 bases at J; junction bases unmatched: 3. Per the germline V gene, CDR1 is MNHNS and CDR2 is SASEGT. This CDR3 comprises 15 residues. The DNA of the CDR3 is TGTGCCAGCAGTGAATCAGGGACTAGCTCCTACGAGCAGTACTTC. This gives the protein CASSESGTSSYEQYF.

The V call is TRBV11-2, the J call TRBJ2-1; TRBD2 is a possible D gene (6 bases). Trimming left V 5 bases short and J 3 bases short, with 17 bases between. This CDR3 is 16 amino acids long. Germline CDR1 SGHAT, CDR2 FQNNGV. The CDR3 DNA reads TGTGCCAGCAGCCACCTTACACTAGCTTACTACAATGAGCAGTTCTTC. It encodes CASSHLTLAYYNEQFF. Looking up the rest from reference TRBV11-2 and TRBJ2-1 gives the full variable domain: EAGVAQSPRYKIIEKRQSVAFWCNPISGHATLYWYQQILGQGPKLLIQFQNNGVVDDSQLPKDRFSAERLKGVDSTLKIQPAKLEDSAVYLCASSHLTLAYYNEQFFGPGTRLTVL.

The CDR3 region has the DNA TGTGCCAGCAGCCCAGGGACACGCCAAGAGACCCAGTACTTC. This encodes CASSPGTRQETQYF. The V call is TRBV7-8, the J call TRBJ2-5, with D possibly matching TRBD1 (6 bases). Germline CDR1 SGHVS, CDR2 FQNEAQ. The V end was cut by 5 bases, the J end by 1 base, with 11 bases between. This CDR3 has 14 residues.

Remarks on this clone: Different DNA sequences within this sample yield the same CDR3. The chain couples TRBV4-1 to TRBJ2-6; TRBD2 is a possible D gene (5 bases). The CDR3 spans 15 residues. Trimming removed 2 bases from V and 0 bases from J, with 5 bases in between. Germline V gene sequence: CDR1 MGHRA, CDR2 YSYEKL. This CDR3 reads CASSQRDSGANVLTF. The CDR3 coding sequence is TGCGCCAGCAGCCAACGGGACTCTGGGGCCAACGTCCTGACTTTC.

The chain recombines TRBV5-6 with TRBJ1-6, with D hard to call. Deletions cut 0 bases from V and 8 bases from J, with 6 bases between. Germline CDR1 SGHDT, CDR2 YYEEEE. CDR3 size: 13 residues. The CDR3 DNA is TGTGCCAGCAGCTTGGTTGGGTATTCACCCCTCCACTTT. Its protein is CASSLVGYSPLHF.

This rearrangement joins TRBV5-1 to TRBJ2-7, with D unclear. This CDR3 contains 14 residues. Germline V lookup: CDR1 SGHRS, CDR2 YFSETQ. Trimming pared 4 bases from V and 2 bases from J, leaving 13 bases between. In nucleotides, the CDR3 is TGCGCCAGCAGCCTTGACCAGCGCACCTACGAGCAGTACTTC. Its translation: CASSLDQRTYEQYF.

This rearrangement joins TRBV29-1 to TRBJ2-7; TRBD1 might be the D (6 bases). CDR1 is SQVTM, CDR2 ANQGSEA, per germline. This CDR3 region has 15 residues. Between the trimmed V and J ends, which lost 7 bases and 0 bases, there was a span of 19 bases. The CDR3, as DNA: TGCAGCGACCTGGACAGTGATGCTAGCTCCTACGAGCAGTACTTC. This encodes CSDLDSDASSYEQYF.

The CDR3 sequence: CASSFGTGDREAFF. The DNA of the CDR3 is TGTGCCAGCAGCTTCGGGACAGGCGATCGTGAAGCTTTCTTT. This sequence joins TRBV11-2 and TRBJ1-1, with 8 bases aligning to TRBD1. V lost 3 bases and J lost 7; bases outside the gene matches: 7. The germline V gene has CDR1 SGHAT and CDR2 FQNNGV. The CDR3 has 14 residues.